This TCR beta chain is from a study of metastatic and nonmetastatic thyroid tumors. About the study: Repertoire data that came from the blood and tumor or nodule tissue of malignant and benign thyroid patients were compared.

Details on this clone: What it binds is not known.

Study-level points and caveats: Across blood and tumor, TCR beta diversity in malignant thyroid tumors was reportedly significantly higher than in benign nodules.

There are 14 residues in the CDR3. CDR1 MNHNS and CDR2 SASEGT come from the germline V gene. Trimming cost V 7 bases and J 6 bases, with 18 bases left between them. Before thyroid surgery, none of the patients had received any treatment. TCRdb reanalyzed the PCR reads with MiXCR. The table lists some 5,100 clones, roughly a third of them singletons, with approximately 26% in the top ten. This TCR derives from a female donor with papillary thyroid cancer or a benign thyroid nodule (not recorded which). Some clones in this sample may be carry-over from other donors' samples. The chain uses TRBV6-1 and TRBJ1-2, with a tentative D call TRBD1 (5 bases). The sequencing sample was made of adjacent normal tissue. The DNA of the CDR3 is TGTGCCAGCATCATGGGGGACGAGGCAGATGGCTACACCTTC. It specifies CASIMGDEADGYTF.